Listed below are T cell receptor beta chains from one sample, sequenced in a study of blood T cell repertoires in COVID-19. Some clones are missing from TCRdb's copy, which holds only in-frame ones; the method was immunoSEQ multiplex PCR. The sample holds approximately 170,000 clones, less than 80% seen once. The specimen was peripheral blood. Receptors originate from a woman aged 50 to 65 with acute or convalescent COVID-19. Each CDR3 is given with its conserved first and last residue. A D gene is named only where the DNA matches it firmly. Size is stated for part of the rows, as once, few or many counts, or as a class when the clone is expanded.

J gene | clone size | V gene | D gene | CDR3 protein | CDR3 DNA
TRBJ2-7 | NA | TRBV6-6 | NA | CASSYPQGNEQYF | TGTGCCAGCAGCTACCCTCAGGGAAACGAGCAGTACTTC
TRBJ2-7 | once | TRBV5-6 | NA | CASSLVGVPYEQYF | TGTGCCAGCAGCTTGGTTGGAGTGCCCTACGAGCAGTACTTC
TRBJ2-7 | NA | TRBV7-9 | NA | CASSLAGPPEQYF | TGTGCCAGCAGCTTAGCTGGGCCACCCGAGCAGTACTTC
TRBJ2-1 | NA | TRBV10-3 | NA | CAISESGQYNEQFF | TGTGCCATCAGTGAGTCGGGGCAGTACAATGAGCAGTTCTTC
TRBJ1-2 | NA | TRBV5-5 | TRBD1 | CASTQSRDRGSHGYTF | TGTGCCAGCACCCAATCCCGGGACAGGGGATCCCATGGCTACACCTTC
TRBJ2-1 | few | TRBV9 | NA | CASSRRDKNEQFF | TGTGCCAGCAGCAGGAGGGATAAGAATGAGCAGTTCTTC
TRBJ1-5 | NA | TRBV3-1/TRBV3-2 | NA | CASSQDREQPQHF | TGTGCCAGCAGCCAAGACAGGGAACAGCCCCAGCATTTT
TRBJ1-1 | NA | TRBV6-2/TRBV6-3 | TRBD1 | CASSYRDRGNTEAFF | TGTGCCAGCAGTTACCGGGACAGGGGGAACACTGAAGCTTTCTTT
TRBJ2-2 | NA | TRBV6-6 | NA | CASRVSRMNTGELFF | TGTGCCAGCAGAGTGTCCAGGATGAACACCGGGGAGCTGTTTTTT
TRBJ2-7 | NA | TRBV21-1 | NA | CASSKDRTSGRSFYEQYF | TGTGCCAGCAGCAAAGACCGGACTAGCGGGCGATCCTTTTACGAGCAGTACTTC
TRBJ2-7 | NA | TRBV7-8 | NA | CASSFRARVGNEQYF | TGTGCCAGCAGCTTCAGGGCTCGGGTAGGAAACGAGCAGTACTTC
TRBJ2-6 | NA | TRBV27 | TRBD1 | CASSPRQGVAGANVLTF | TGTGCCAGCAGTCCCCGACAGGGGGTGGCGGGGGCCAACGTCCTGACTTTC
TRBJ2-1 | NA | TRBV7-2 | NA | CASSLGAAVNEQFF | TGTGCCAGCAGCTTAGGAGCGGCAGTCAATGAGCAGTTCTTC
TRBJ2-1 | NA | TRBV27 | NA | CASTPSYPINEQFF | TGTGCCAGCACCCCCAGTTACCCGATCAATGAGCAGTTCTTC
TRBJ1-6 | NA | TRBV18 | TRBD1 | CASSKGQALIYNSPLHF | TGTGCCAGCTCAAAGGGACAGGCGTTAATCTATAATTCACCCCTCCACTTT
TRBJ1-3 | NA | TRBV19 | NA | CASSIIGNTIYF | TGTGCCAGTAGTATCATCGGAAACACCATATATTTT
TRBJ2-7 | NA | TRBV30 | NA | CAWSKLEGYEQYF | TGTGCCTGGAGTAAGCTCGAGGGCTACGAGCAGTACTTC
TRBJ1-5 | NA | TRBV11-2 | TRBD1 | CASSLGWTGGSGNQPQHF | TGTGCCAGCAGCTTAGGCTGGACAGGGGGATCCGGCAATCAGCCCCAGCATTTT
TRBJ2-6 | NA | TRBV5-1 | NA | CASSLAGTSSSGANVLTF | TGCGCCAGCAGCTTGGCAGGGACATCAAGCTCTGGGGCCAACGTCCTGACTTTC
TRBJ2-7 | NA | TRBV14 | NA | CASSRGLSPLSYEQYF | TGTGCCAGCAGCCGGGGCCTGTCACCCCTTTCCTACGAGCAGTACTTC